The 18 T cell receptor beta chains given below trace back to one sample, sequenced in a study of CD8+CD57+ T cells in acquired aplastic anemia (dated by TCRdb to 2016 to 2018). Reads for this sample came from an Illumina HiSeq 2000. Profiling of TCR beta VDJ combinations and CDR3 sequences used genomic DNA as the template. In TCRdb, the public reads were trimmed at Q25 with fastp and aligned with MiXCR, with productive beta chains retained. Every entry covers one CDR3 protein and lists the most common genes and DNA from its rows. The sample has some 180,000 distinct CDR3 sequences on record, less than 55% of them singletons. The top ten clonotypes cover 2.5% to 3.5% of the sample. The source material was sorted CD4+, CD8+, or CD8+CD57+ T cells (not recorded which) from PBMCs. The receptors were sampled from a human donor in good health.

This clonotype appeared a few times. V and J are TRBV5-5 and TRBJ2-7, with a tentative D call TRBD2 (6 bases). This CDR3 is 15 amino acids long. CDR1 and CDR2 from the germline V gene are SGHKS and YYEKEE (reference sequence). The V end lost 0 bases, the J end lost 6 bases, and 16 bases lay between the germline ends. The CDR3 loop reads CASSLGQERGLEQYF. The CDR3 nucleotides read TGTGCCAGCAGCTTGGGGCAGGAACGGGGACTCGAGCAGTACTTC.

CDR3 protein: CASRDRDQPQHF. DNA for the CDR3: TGTGCTAGTCGGGACAGGGATCAGCCCCAGCATTTT. The V and J genes are TRBV12-5 and TRBJ1-5; 9 positions match TRBD1. The trim removed 8 bases at V and 5 bases at J, leaving 1 base unmatched. CDR1 is LGHNT, CDR2 FRNRAP, per germline. CDR3 length: 12 amino acids.

The chain carries TRBV11-2 and TRBJ2-7, with 8 nucleotides matching TRBD1. After removal of 8 bases from V and 0 bases from J, the junction contained 15 bases not matched to a gene. This CDR3 spans 17 amino acids. Germline assignment: CDR1 SGHAT and CDR2 FQNNGV. This chain's CDR3 is CASSPQRGDRSSYEQYF. The CDR3 DNA is TGTGCCAGCTCACCCCAGCGCGGGGACAGGAGCTCCTACGAGCAGTACTTC.

This clonotype was found many times. The rearrangement links TRBV20-1 to TRBJ2-7, with 10 bases identical to TRBD2. J gave up 4 bases and V 6 bases, and 9 bases lay outside the gene matches. This CDR3 has 14 amino acids. Germline CDR1 and CDR2: DFQATT and SNEGSKA (reference sequence). The CDR3 bases are TGCAGTGCCCCGAGCGGGAGGGGTTATTACGAGCAGTACTTC. This sequence encodes CSAPSGRGYYEQYF.

This clonotype was detected many times. This chain's CDR3 is CASTKRTGELFF. CDR3 coding DNA: TGCGCCAGCACCAAACGAACCGGGGAGCTGTTTTTT. The rearrangement links TRBV5-1 to TRBJ2-2; the D is unclear. Looked up from germline, CDR1 is SGHRS and CDR2 is YFSETQ. Trimming removed 6 bases from V and 5 bases from J, with 8 bases in between. CDR3 length: 12 residues.

At least ten counts were recorded for this clonotype. CDR3 in DNA: TGTGCCAGCAGCTTGGAGTCCGTCAACGGGTATGGCTACACCTTC. This encodes CASSLESVNGYGYTF. The gene calls are TRBV5-6 and TRBJ1-2; unclear D gene. The germline V and J ends were trimmed by 0 bases and 5 bases, with 14 bases remaining between them. The germline V gene has CDR1 SGHDT and CDR2 YYEEEE. CDR3 length equals 15 residues.

The chain uses TRBV10-2 and TRBJ2-7; D possibly corresponds to TRBD2 (6 bases). This CDR3 is 13 amino acids long. Germline values: CDR1 WSHSY, CDR2 SAAADI. V was cut by 5 bases and J by 5 bases, with 13 bases left in between. The CDR3 reads CASSRAGLDEQYF. DNA for the CDR3: TGCGCCAGCAGTAGAGCGGGCCTCGACGAGCAGTACTTC.

V is TRBV2 and J is TRBJ2-1; the match to TRBD2 covers 9 bases. Trimming cost V 3 bases and J 6 bases; bases outside gene matches: 18. Germline V gene lookup returns CDR1 SNHLY and CDR2 FYNNEI. CDR3 length: 19 residues. This CDR3 is CASSDLGLAGLGVPNEQFF. CDR3 sequence (DNA): TGTGCCAGCAGTGATCTGGGTCTAGCGGGACTAGGAGTTCCCAATGAGCAGTTCTTC. The full variable domain, with the rest looked up from reference TRBV2 and TRBJ2-1, is EPEVTQTPSHQVTQMGQEVILRCVPISNHLYFYWYRQILGQKVEFLVSFYNNEISEKSEIFDDQFSVERPDGSNFTLKIRSTKLEDSAMYFCASSDLGLAGLGVPNEQFFGPGTRLTVL.

This clonotype was seen once. The chain joins TRBV9 to TRBJ2-3; D remains ambiguous. The germline V and J ends were trimmed by 5 bases and 2 bases, with 12 bases remaining between them. Looked up from germline, CDR1 is SGDLS and CDR2 is YYNGEE. This CDR3 region has 14 residues. CDR3 sequence reads: CASSFPPLTDTQYF. DNA for the CDR3: TGTGCCAGCAGTTTTCCTCCTCTCACAGATACGCAGTATTTT.

This chain uses TRBV2 with TRBJ1-2; no reliable D call. The V end was cut by 10 bases, the J end by 0 bases, with 15 bases between. Per germline, CDR1 SNHLY and CDR2 FYNNEI. The CDR3 contains 14 residues. The CDR3 nucleotides read TGTGCCATGCTCGTGGAGGGAGCTAACTATGGCTACACCTTC. It translates to CAMLVEGANYGYTF.

The chain joins TRBV28 to TRBJ2-5; the D call may be TRBD1 or TRBD2 (5 bases each). Germline V gene data show CDR1 as MDHEN and CDR2 as SYDVKM. The CDR3 length is 14 residues. V gave up 6 bases and J gave up 2 bases, with 13 bases separating them. The CDR3 spells CASRHRRVQETQYF. The DNA for the CDR3 is TGTGCCAGCAGGCACAGGCGGGTTCAAGAGACCCAGTACTTC.

V usage is TRBV15 and J usage is TRBJ1-1; 9 bases line up with TRBD1. The CDR3 sequence is 13 residues long. With V trimmed by 5 bases and J by 6 bases, 4 bases remained unmatched. Germline V CDR1 and CDR2: LNHNV, YYDKDF (reference sequence). The CDR3 protein is CATSGQGKAEAFF. The CDR3 DNA follows: TGTGCCACCAGCGGACAGGGGAAAGCTGAAGCTTTCTTT.

J is TRBJ1-2 and V is TRBV4-3; D unclear. V gave up 5 bases and J gave up 8 bases, with 18 bases separating them. This CDR3 contains 14 residues. Germline CDR1 LGHNA, CDR2 YSLEER. The DNA of the CDR3 is TGCGCCAGCAGCACGCTTCGGGTTGGGTACGGCTACACCTTC. Translating it yields CASSTLRVGYGYTF.

This clonotype was detected ten times or more. This chain uses TRBV5-4 with TRBJ1-1; D possibly corresponds to TRBD1 (5 bases). V lost 0 bases and J 0 bases, leaving 15 bases between the germline ends. CDR1 and CDR2 from the germline V gene are SGHNT and YYREEE (reference sequence). This CDR3 region has 17 residues. This CDR3 reads CASSLVVRVNMNTEAFF. The CDR3 nucleotides read TGTGCCAGCAGCTTGGTCGTCAGGGTAAACATGAACACTGAAGCTTTCTTT.

Points on this clonotype: Without the conserved terminal phenylalanine or tryptophan, this CDR3 likely stems from a read error. The chain is built from TRBV20-1 and TRBJ2-5; the D is unclear. The CDR3 has 13 amino acids. Germline V gives CDR1 DFQATT, CDR2 SNEGSKA (reference sequence). In nucleotides, the CDR3 is TGCGGTGCTAGGGTCGGCTTCCAAGAGACCCAGTACTCC. Amino acid sequence: CGARVGFQETQYS.

This sequence joins TRBV29-1 and TRBJ1-6; D is undetermined. V lost 4 bases and J 7 bases, leaving 11 bases between the germline ends. Germline V gene data show CDR1 as SQVTM and CDR2 as ANQGSEA. The CDR3 has 13 amino acids. The CDR3 protein is CSVGNDVNSPLHF. CDR3 coding DNA: TGCAGCGTTGGTAACGACGTGAATTCACCCCTCCACTTT.

This clonotype was counted between two and nine times. The V gene is TRBV4-2, the J gene TRBJ2-5, with D unresolved. V shed 1 base and J shed 0 bases, with 6 bases lying between them. This CDR3 is 14 amino acids long. The germline V gene has CDR1 LGHNA and CDR2 YNFKEQ. The CDR3, as DNA: TGTGCCAGCAGCCAAGTCGAGTACCAAGAGACCCAGTACTTC. Protein sequence: CASSQVEYQETQYF.

This clonotype was seen repeatedly, ten times or more. V and J are TRBV10-2 and TRBJ2-2; TRBD2 aligns across 9 bases. The CDR3 runs 15 residues. Germline assignment: CDR1 WSHSY and CDR2 SAAADI. The junction had 5 bases not matched to a gene; V was cut back by 6 bases and J by 3 bases. The CDR3 nucleotides are TGCGCCAGCAGCTTAGCGGGAGTCGACACCGGGGAGCTGTTTTTT. Encoded protein: CASSLAGVDTGELFF.